This T cell receptor beta chain was captured by sequencing in a study of blood T cell repertoires in COVID-19 (dated by TCRdb to between 2020 and 2021). Study-level background: Samples covering the acute and convalescent phases of COVID-19 were provided by collaborators in the United States, Italy and Spain. The repertoires were released in a freely available public database intended as a resource for research on the immune response to SARS-CoV-2. Samples came from the ongoing ImmuneRACE study (first 160 participants) plus 1,254 subjects from 6 global collaborators. Sample metadata almost always included a de-identified subject ID, COVID-19 status, age in years and sex. Where available, HLA class I and class II types were obtained from metadata supplied by the sample provider rather than from assay-based typing. The prospective study material was composed of cDNA or gDNA derived from T cells, B-cell-depleted T cells, or PBMCs. Deeply sampled blood TCRbeta repertoires from subjects exposed to, actively infected with, or recovered from COVID-19 were included in the dataset. On the study overall, not on this receptor specifically: The amount of clinical and demographic metadata varied by source and participant and was provided uncurated.

From its cysteine to its phenylalanine, the CDR3 spans 16 amino acids. Only the CDR3 DNA stays, 48 bases, in frame from base 1. Cut back by 0 bases and 1 base, the V and J ends lie 10 bases apart. CDR1 is given as MNHEY and CDR2 as SVGAGI, both from the germline V gene. TCRbeta CDR3 regions were amplified from genomic DNA using the immunoSEQ Assay, a bias-controlled multiplex PCR. Per the authors' processing: Nucleated cell counts per sample were estimated from amplification of reference gene primers within the assay. To quantify the absolute abundance of each unique TCRbeta CDR3 rearrangement, sequence reads were collapsed and filtered. For each sample, productive Simpson clonality was calculated as the square root of Simpson's diversity index across productive rearrangements. Drawn from immuneACCESS, this table holds only the in-frame rearrangements with V and J called that TCRdb kept. Clones are partly lost; checked studies trace under half to an unresolved V gene and leave the rest unexplained. The V and J calls and clone size come from that table; D and trimming were worked out from the DNA. Across this sample there are 310,000 or so clones, with approximately 86% seen only once. The ten largest clones capture 1.3% of the sample.

Of note for this clone: Its antigen is still unknown. Base-call qualities are not available, and no considerably larger clone is one nucleotide away.

The collaborating institutions used their own protocols to collect whole blood in K2EDTA tubes. For TCRbeta analysis, collaborators shipped samples as frozen whole blood, isolated PBMCs, or DNA extracted from either of those sample types. This TCR was recovered from an older man with acute or convalescent COVID-19. Sequenced: peripheral blood. The V and J genes are TRBV6-5 and TRBJ1-3; the D gene cannot be named for sure. The CDR3 in this case is CASSYSAGSSGNTIYF. The nucleotides are TGTGCCAGCAGTTACTCAGCAGGATCGTCTGGAAACACCATATATTTT.